These 14 T cell receptor beta chains originate from one sample sequenced in a study of spatial heterogeneity in lung cancer. TCRdb ran MiXCR on the 5' RACE reads and lists one entry per CDR3 protein. The data show fewer than 60,000 distinct CDR3 sequences, with roughly 7% seen just once and less than 45% held by the top ten. Specified time point: blood at routine non-recurrence follow-up after resection. Sequencing covered unsorted whole RNA taken from tumor, nontumor lung or frozen PBMC. The material sequenced was PBMCs, taken at follow-up. These receptors were obtained from a female donor with early-stage non-small cell lung cancer.

This clonotype appeared many times. The chain joins TRBV2 to TRBJ2-5; the match to TRBD2 covers 10 bases. This CDR3 contains 16 residues. V gave up 3 bases and J gave up 6 bases; unmatched junction bases: 10. CDR1 SNHLY and CDR2 FYNNEI come from the germline V gene. The DNA of the CDR3 is TGTGCCAGCAGTGATGCGTCCAGCGGGGGGGCCCAGACCCAGTACTTC. Residues: CASSDASSGGAQTQYF.

This sequence joins TRBV7-9 and TRBJ2-5; D gene unclear. The CDR3 is 13 amino acids. V lost 8 bases, J lost 5 bases, and 15 bases lay in between. CDR1 and CDR2 (germline): SEHNR, FQNEAQ (reference sequence). CDR3 protein: CASPLNRLETQYF. In nucleotides, the CDR3 is TGTGCCAGCCCCCTTAATCGGTTGGAGACCCAGTACTTC.

With respect to this clonotype: A much larger clone differs by one base, so this may be a read error. The gene calls are TRBV27 and TRBJ1-2; a possible D gene is TRBD1 (5 bases). Germline-derived CDR1 and CDR2 are MNHEY and SMNVEV (reference sequence). There are 13 residues in the CDR3. The CDR3 protein is CTSSLGVDYGYTF. Here the CDR3 DNA reads TGTACCAGCAGTTTAGGGGTAGACTATGGCTACACCTTC.

This clonotype has at least ten counts. The chain has TRBV20-1 and TRBJ2-5; D is uncertain. V dropped 3 bases and J dropped 3 bases, with 8 bases sitting between them. This CDR3 comprises 12 residues. Germline CDR1 and CDR2: DFQATT and SNEGSKA (reference sequence). CDR3 region: CSASRPEETQYF. The CDR3 nucleotides are TGCAGTGCTAGTAGGCCGGAAGAGACCCAGTACTTC.

This clonotype was seen many times. The gene calls are TRBV5-4 and TRBJ1-6; TRBD1 is a possible D gene (5 bases). CDR1 and CDR2 from the germline V gene are SGHNT and YYREEE (reference sequence). The CDR3 contains 16 residues. Trimming stripped 4 bases from V and 8 bases from J, with 19 bases between. CDR3 in amino acids: CASSLPRGRMDSPLHF. The CDR3 nucleotides read TGTGCCAGCAGCCTCCCCCGGGGCCGCATGGATTCACCCCTCCACTTT.

This clonotype was observed a few times. The V and J genes are TRBV30 and TRBJ2-7, with 7 bases identical to TRBD2. Germline V CDR1 and CDR2: GTSNPN, SVGIG (reference sequence). With 1 base clipped from V and 2 bases from J, the junction kept 8 bases outside the gene matches. This CDR3 region has 15 residues. The CDR3 sequence: CAWSGGGYGTYEQYF. CDR3 nucleotide sequence: TGTGCCTGGAGTGGGGGAGGGTACGGAACCTACGAGCAGTACTTC.

This clonotype has ten or more counts. The chain combines TRBV7-2 with TRBJ2-7; no firm D call. CDR1 and CDR2 from the germline V gene are SGHTA and FQGNSA. The CDR3 length is 14 residues. V was clipped by 5 bases and J by 0 bases, with 11 bases between them. CDR3 in DNA: TGTGCCAGCAGCCCCTCGGCCAGCTCCTACGAGCAGTACTTC. Amino acids: CASSPSASSYEQYF.

This rearrangement joins TRBV10-1 to TRBJ2-3, with 10 bases that match TRBD2. The CDR3 has 17 residues. V was pared by 3 bases and J by 5 bases, with 11 bases of the junction left unmatched. The germline V gene encodes CDR1 WNHNN and CDR2 SYGVQD (reference sequence). CDR3 in amino acids: CASSEGMLAGDRDTQYF. Written as DNA, the CDR3 is TGCGCCAGCAGTGAAGGGATGCTAGCGGGAGACAGAGATACGCAGTATTTT.

Here the CDR3 DNA reads TGTGCCAGTAATCCGGGAAGAGCTAACTATGGCTACACCTTC. Protein product: CASNPGRANYGYTF. The V and J genes are TRBV19 and TRBJ1-2; D is ambiguous. V lost 7 bases and J lost 0, with 12 bases in between. The CDR3 is 14 amino acids. Per the germline V gene, CDR1 is LNHDA and CDR2 is SQIVND (reference sequence).

This clonotype was recorded at least ten times. This chain uses TRBV6-1 with TRBJ2-1; 9 nucleotides line up with TRBD2. The trim removed 7 bases at V and 2 bases at J, leaving 9 bases unmatched. This CDR3 is 16 amino acids long. The germline V gene has CDR1 MNHNS and CDR2 SASEGT. In nucleotides, the CDR3 is TGTGCCAGCACCTCTCCCCGCGGGGGGGCCTACAATGAGCAGTTCTTC. Translating it yields CASTSPRGGAYNEQFF.

Ten or more counts support this clonotype. The gene calls are TRBV19 and TRBJ2-7; unclear D gene. Germline V CDR1 and CDR2: LNHDA, SQIVND (reference sequence). This CDR3 has 14 residues. V was cut by 7 bases and J by 1 base, with 14 bases left in between. The CDR3 coding sequence is TGTGCCAGTAAAATTGTTGGGAATTCCTACGAGCAGTACTTC. As protein: CASKIVGNSYEQYF.

In its sample, this clonotype was seen many times. V and J are TRBV29-1 and TRBJ1-2; no firm D call. The CDR3 loop spans 11 amino acids. Deletions cut 2 bases from V and 2 bases from J, with 3 bases between. Germline assignment: CDR1 SQVTM and CDR2 ANQGSEA. CDR3 sequence reads: CSVELNYGYTF. The CDR3, as DNA: TGCAGCGTTGAACTGAACTATGGCTACACCTTC.

The chain couples TRBV7-9 to TRBJ2-6; possibly TRBD2 for D (5 bases). Germline CDR1 reads SEHNR; CDR2 reads FQNEAQ (reference sequence). The CDR3 is made up of 18 amino acids. V shed 4 bases and J shed 0 bases, with 16 bases lying between them. The DNA for the CDR3 is TGTGCCAGCAGCTCGAGGAGGTTCTCCAGCTCTGGGGCCAACGTCCTGACTTTC. This translates into CASSSRRFSSSGANVLTF.

The rearrangement uses TRBV4-3 and TRBJ2-3; no reliable D call. CDR3 length equals 14 residues. Trimming removed 4 bases from V and 2 bases from J, with 10 bases in between. The germline V gene encodes CDR1 LGHNA and CDR2 YSLEER. This chain's CDR3 is CASSPGPNTDTQYF. The CDR3 DNA is TGCGCCAGCAGCCCCGGACCAAACACAGATACGCAGTATTTT.